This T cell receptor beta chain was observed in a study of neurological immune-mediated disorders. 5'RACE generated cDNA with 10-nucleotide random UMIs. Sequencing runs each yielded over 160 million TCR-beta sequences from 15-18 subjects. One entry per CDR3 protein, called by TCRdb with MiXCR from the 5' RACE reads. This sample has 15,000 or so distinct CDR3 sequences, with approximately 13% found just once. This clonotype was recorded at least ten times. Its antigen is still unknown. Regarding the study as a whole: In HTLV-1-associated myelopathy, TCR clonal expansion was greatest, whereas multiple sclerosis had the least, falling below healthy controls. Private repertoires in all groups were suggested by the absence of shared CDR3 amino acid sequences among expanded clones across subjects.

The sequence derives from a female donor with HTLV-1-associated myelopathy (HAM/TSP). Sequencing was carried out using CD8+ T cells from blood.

The CDR3 is CAISESVGGMNTEAFF. Here the CDR3 DNA reads TGTGCCATCAGTGAGTCGGTGGGGGGAATGAACACTGAAGCTTTCTTT. This rearrangement joins TRBV10-3 to TRBJ1-1, with D tentatively TRBD1 (5 bases). Between the trimmed V and J ends, which lost 0 bases and 0 bases, there was a span of 11 bases. The CDR3 contains 16 residues. The germline CDR1 and CDR2 sequences are ENHRY and SYGVKD.